This T cell receptor (beta chain) was sequenced for a study of response to subunit inactivated influenza vaccine. At least ten counts were recorded for this clonotype. A single record per CDR3 protein comes from TCRdb applying MiXCR to the RT-PCR reads. Among over 400,000 distinct CDR3 sequences listed, 10% to 15% were seen once. Trimming left V 5 bases short and J 7 bases short, with 21 bases between. Per the germline V gene, CDR1 is SGHTA and CDR2 is FQGNSA. The CDR3 consists of 16 residues. The chain uses TRBV7-2 and TRBJ2-1; D may be TRBD2 (5 bases). This material consisted of PBMCs from blood, taken more than 35 days after vaccination. The TCR was taken from a man in his fifties who received an inactivated influenza vaccine. The CDR3 DNA sequence: TGTGCCAGCAGCGTCAGTTGGCGGGTTTCCGGAAATGAGCAGTTCTTC. Its protein product is CASSVSWRVSGNEQFF.